This TCR beta chain was recorded in a study of PD-1 blockade in classical Hodgkin lymphoma. General study findings and limits: Newly diagnosed patients had baseline TCR diversity that was reportedly lower than that of healthy donors. Repertoire differences lack defined causes, possibly disease activity or prior therapy.

With no exception, relapse followed autologous stem cell transplantation in all patients, and brentuximab vedotin exposure varied. This clone was recorded only once. Antigen: not known. Clones were sequenced by immunoSEQ multiplex PCR, and TCRdb holds only the in-frame ones, with some missing. The repertoire holds tens of thousands of clones, with just over 70% as singletons. The clonotype comes from a human donor with classical Hodgkin lymphoma. The material was peripheral blood mononuclear cells (PBMCs), obtained before the second cycle of nivolumab.

The CDR3 loop is CASSLSGGYTF. The CDR3 coding sequence is TGTGCCAGCAGCTTATCAGGTGGCTACACCTTC. This chain links TRBV5-6 with TRBJ1-2; D unclear. The ends were cut back, 2 bases at V and 7 bases at J, with 6 bases in the middle. Looked up from germline, CDR1 is SGHDT and CDR2 is YYEEEE. CDR3 length: 11 amino acids.